This TCR beta chain was documented in a study of spatial heterogeneity in lung cancer. Single TCR cDNA molecules each had their own unique molecular identifier. TCRdb called the 5' RACE reads again in MiXCR, with one record for every CDR3 protein. The sample contains more than 60,000 distinct CDR3 sequences, roughly 8% of which appear only once. Looked up from germline, CDR1 is SQVTM and CDR2 is ANQGSEA. The CDR3 is 12 residues long. V lost 4 bases and J 3 bases, leaving 10 bases between the germline ends. This clonotype was seen ten or more times. Stated time point: sample taken at primary tumor resection. The donor population consisted of about 75 patients with untreated, early-stage non-small cell lung cancer. In each case, whole RNA from tumor, nontumor lung or frozen PBMC was sequenced unsorted.

The sequence was obtained from a male donor with early-stage non-small cell lung cancer. The sequenced sample was PBMCs, obtained at surgery. This chain connects TRBV29-1 to TRBJ2-7, with D unresolved. The CDR3 nucleotides are TGCAGCGTTGGAGGCTCTGGCTACGAGCAGTACTTC. Translating it yields CSVGGSGYEQYF.